The rows below give T cell receptor beta chains drawn from one sample of a study of OX40 agonist ivuxolimab in advanced cancers. Sequencing was performed with immunoSEQ multiplex PCR; in TCRdb, only in-frame clones are kept and a portion is missing. The table lists 25,000 to 35,000 clones, about 80% of them singletons. This material consisted of CD4+ or CD8+ T cells sorted from blood, taken in a trial of the OX40 agonist ivuxolimab. These receptors originate from an adult with an advanced solid tumor such as melanoma, head and neck, liver or kidney cancer. Each CDR3 is given with its conserved first and last residue. The order of the fields is D gene, clone size, V gene, J gene, CDR3 protein, CDR3 DNA. D genes are given only for firm matches. A clone size is listed for some rows: how often the clone was seen (once, few, many), or a class if it is expanded.

>.|few|TRBV27|TRBJ1-2
CASSFPSGNGYTF
TGTGCCAGCAGTTTTCCCTCGGGGAATGGCTACACCTTC
>.|.|TRBV15|TRBJ2-5
CATSDMGETQYF
TGTGCCACCAGCGACATGGGGGAGACCCAGTACTTC
>.|.|TRBV4-1|TRBJ1-5
CASSPNGGLSQPQHF
TGCGCCAGCAGCCCAAACGGGGGGCTGAGTCAGCCCCAGCATTTT
>TRBD1|.|TRBV19|TRBJ2-4
CASSSLGQGARWGKNIQYF
TGTGCCAGTAGTTCACTGGGACAGGGGGCAAGGTGGGGCAAAAACATTCAGTACTTC
>TRBD2|.|TRBV6-6|TRBJ2-7
CASSPAGGPYEQYF
TGTGCCAGCAGTCCCGCGGGGGGCCCCTACGAGCAGTACTTC
>.|.|TRBV28|TRBJ2-7
CASSFLSYEQYF
TGTGCCAGCAGTTTTCTCTCCTACGAGCAGTACTTC
>TRBD2|.|TRBV4-1|TRBJ2-3
CASSQVRASGARADTQYF
TGCGCCAGCAGCCAAGTTCGGGCTAGCGGGGCCCGGGCAGATACGCAGTATTTT
>TRBD1|.|TRBV19|TRBJ1-1
CASTQGGNTEAFF
TGTGCCAGTACCCAGGGGGGGAACACTGAAGCTTTCTTT
>TRBD2|.|TRBV4-3|TRBJ2-1
CASSQGGLRDEQFF
TGCGCCAGCAGCCAAGGGGGACTACGGGATGAGCAGTTCTTC
>.|few|TRBV29-1|TRBJ1-1
CSAMWTELEAFF
TGCAGCGCTATGTGGACCGAACTTGAAGCTTTCTTT
>.|.|TRBV6-5|TRBJ1-3
CASKYSGGSGNTIYF
TGTGCCAGCAAATATAGTGGCGGCTCTGGAAACACCATATATTTT
>.|.|TRBV6-5|TRBJ1-5
CASSYSGDGQPQHF
TGTGCCAGCAGTTACTCAGGGGATGGCCAGCCCCAGCATTTT
>.|.|TRBV5-4|TRBJ1-2
CASSLPGRGGGYTF
TGTGCCAGCAGTCTCCCAGGCCGGGGGGGTGGCTACACCTTC
>.|.|TRBV4-3|TRBJ1-2
CASSQFQSGFGYTF
TGCGCCAGCAGCCAATTCCAATCCGGTTTTGGCTACACCTTC
>.|.|TRBV7-9|TRBJ1-2
CASTEGRELDGYTF
TGTGCCAGCACTGAGGGCAGGGAATTAGATGGCTACACCTTC
>TRBD1|.|TRBV5-4|TRBJ2-1
CASSVGQGNEQFF
TGTGCCAGCAGCGTGGGACAGGGGAATGAGCAGTTCTTC
>.|.|TRBV7-2|TRBJ2-3
CASSLGARTADTQYF
TGTGCCAGCAGCTTAGGGGCCCGGACGGCAGATACGCAGTATTTT
>.|.|TRBV9|TRBJ2-3
CASSVYRGGTDTQYF
TGTGCCAGCAGCGTATATAGAGGGGGCACAGATACGCAGTATTTT
>.|.|TRBV7-8|TRBJ1-4
CASSLGSSGVEKLFF
TGTGCCAGCAGCTTAGGTAGTAGTGGAGTTGAAAAACTGTTTTTT
>.|.|TRBV5-8|TRBJ1-1
CASSQGLNTEAFF
TGTGCCAGCAGCCAAGGGCTGAACACTGAAGCTTTCTTT
>TRBD1|.|TRBV2|TRBJ2-7
CASGFGGQGAPYEQYF
TGTGCCAGCGGCTTTGGAGGACAGGGGGCCCCCTACGAGCAGTACTTC
>.|.|TRBV13|TRBJ2-7
CASSEGPEQYF
TGTGCCAGCAGTGAGGGACCCGAGCAGTACTTC
>.|.|TRBV4-1|TRBJ1-2
CASSQGTVVNYGYTF
TGCGCCAGCAGCCAAGGGACAGTCGTTAACTATGGCTACACCTTC
>.|.|TRBV13|TRBJ2-2
CASSDPRGPNTGELFF
TGTGCCAGCAGCGACCCCCGCGGGCCGAACACCGGGGAGCTGTTTTTT
>.|.|TRBV7-2|TRBJ1-4
CASSTRTASTNEKLFF
TGTGCCAGCAGCACACGGACAGCCTCAACTAATGAAAAACTGTTTTTT
>TRBD1|.|TRBV13|TRBJ1-2
CASSNIRDSHYGYTF
TGTGCCAGCAGTAATATTCGGGACAGCCATTATGGCTACACCTTC
>TRBD1|.|TRBV9|TRBJ2-1
CASSVGTGGFNEQFF
TGTGCCAGCAGCGTGGGGACAGGGGGTTTTAATGAGCAGTTCTTC
>.|medium-sized|TRBV7-8|TRBJ2-7
CASSLAGTVYEQYF
TGTGCCAGCAGCTTAGCGGGGACGGTCTACGAGCAGTACTTC
>TRBD1|.|TRBV9|TRBJ2-7
CASSPYWTGSYEQYF
TGTGCCAGCAGCCCCTACTGGACAGGTTCCTACGAGCAGTACTTC
>.|.|TRBV7-6|TRBJ2-1
CASSGDPRVEQFF
TGTGCCAGCAGCGGGGATCCGAGGGTTGAGCAGTTCTTC
>TRBD1|.|TRBV7-9|TRBJ1-3
CASSLPPHLDRSGNTIYF
TGTGCCAGCAGCCTCCCCCCCCACTTGGACAGGTCTGGAAACACCATATATTTT
>TRBD1|.|TRBV5-6|TRBJ2-2
CASSPPVGRTGNTGELFF
TGTGCCAGCAGCCCCCCGGTCGGGCGGACAGGGAACACCGGGGAGCTGTTTTTT
>.|.|TRBV11-2|TRBJ1-2
CASSSRTDYGYTF
TGTGCCAGCAGCTCACGGACGGACTATGGCTACACCTTC
>.|.|TRBV18|TRBJ1-1
CASSPQSWDTEAFF
TGTGCCAGCTCACCCCAATCTTGGGACACTGAAGCTTTCTTT
>.|few|TRBV11-3|TRBJ2-1
CASSLMGGAYNEQFF
TGTGCCAGCAGCTTAATGGGGGGAGCTTACAATGAGCAGTTCTTC
>TRBD1|.|TRBV5-6|TRBJ2-7
CASSFGTGAYEQYF
TGTGCCAGCAGCTTCGGGACAGGAGCCTACGAGCAGTACTTC
>TRBD1|.|TRBV7-3|TRBJ2-7
CASSFWDSESYEQYF
TGTGCCAGCAGCTTTTGGGACAGTGAGTCCTACGAGCAGTACTTC
>TRBD1|.|TRBV11-2|TRBJ1-5
CASSLGPGQGRDQPQHF
TGTGCCAGCAGCCTCGGACCTGGACAGGGTAGAGATCAGCCCCAGCATTTT
>.|.|TRBV4-3|TRBJ2-2
CASSQGTHGTGELFF
TGCGCCAGCAGCCAGGGGACCCATGGGACCGGGGAGCTGTTTTTT
>TRBD1|once|TRBV10-1|TRBJ1-4
CANSQVLSGQVCSDEKLFF
TGCGCCAACTCACAGGTACTATCGGGACAGGTTTGCTCGGATGAAAAACTGTTTTTT
>.|.|TRBV20-1|TRBJ2-2
CSARAVGELFF
TGCAGTGCTAGGGCCGTGGGGGAGCTGTTTTTT
>TRBD2|.|TRBV27|TRBJ2-7
CASSFSGGGGNEQYF
TGTGCCAGCAGCTTTAGCGGGGGTGGGGGAAACGAGCAGTACTTC
>.|few|TRBV4-3|TRBJ2-7
CASSQGRGEFEQYF
TGCGCCAGCAGCCAAGGCAGGGGGGAATTTGAGCAGTACTTC
>.|few|TRBV5-6|TRBJ2-7
CASSLVTYEQYF
TGTGCCAGCAGCCTCGTTACCTACGAGCAGTACTTC
>TRBD1|.|TRBV15|TRBJ1-1
CATSVDRVNTEAFF
TGTGCCACCAGCGTCGACAGGGTAAACACTGAAGCTTTCTTT
>.|.|TRBV9|TRBJ2-3
CASSVGGGDTQYF
TGTGCCAGCAGTGTCGGGGGAGGAGATACGCAGTATTTT
>.|few|TRBV4-3|TRBJ2-3
CASSQLPSSDVSTDTQYF
TGCGCCAGCAGCCAATTACCTTCTTCAGATGTGAGCACAGATACGCAGTATTTT